Sequencing of this T cell receptor (beta chain) was carried out in a study of T-cell memory formation after mild COVID-19. General study points: The CD4+ clones that contracted clustered mainly within CM and EM, and the CD8+ clones concentrated in EMRA.

TCRdb fed the 5' RACE reads into MiXCR, producing one record per CDR3 protein. Altogether more than 300,000 distinct CDR3 sequences are present, roughly 20% being singletons, with the ten largest covering roughly 23%. This CDR3 comprises 15 residues. CDR1 and CDR2 (germline): ENHRY, SYGVKD. V was clipped by 3 bases and J by 2 bases, with 10 bases between them. A remark on this clonotype: Its antigen is currently unknown.

What was sequenced was PBMCs or a T cell subset sorted from them (not recorded which). The receptor's source is a man in his late teens or twenties who had mild COVID-19 (a few samples of this study predate the infection). Cell type and time point are not known. V usage is TRBV10-3 and J usage is TRBJ1-4; perhaps TRBD1 as D (5 bases). The CDR3 protein is CAISDVGTTNEKLFF. CDR3 bases: TGTGCCATCAGTGACGTGGGGACGACTAATGAAAAACTGTTTTTT.